The 27 T cell receptor beta chains listed next were all sequenced from one sample in a study of blood T cell repertoires in COVID-19. Repertoires were generated with immunoSEQ multiplex PCR, while TCRdb's copy carries only in-frame clones and drops some. Altogether approximately 300,000 clones are present, about 85% being singletons, with the ten largest covering around 4.2%. Source material: peripheral blood. The origin of the receptors is a woman between 45 and 60 years old with active or convalescent COVID-19.

The gene calls are TRBV10-3 and TRBJ1-1; D perhaps matches TRBD1 (6 bases). CDR1 and CDR2 from the germline V gene are ENHRY and SYGVKD. The V end lost 8 bases, the J end lost 3 bases, and 16 bases lay between the germline ends. The CDR3 covers 14 residues. Here the CDR3 reads CAISAGGRDTEAFF. The CDR3 DNA sequence: TGTGCCATCTCGGCGGGGGGCAGGGACACTGAAGCTTTCTTT.

There are a few counts of this clone. This rearrangement joins TRBV18 to TRBJ2-1; D is unresolved. This CDR3 is 13 amino acids long. V lost 7 bases to trimming and J lost 7 bases, with 14 bases between them. Germline CDR1 KGHSH, CDR2 LQKENI. The CDR3 DNA follows: TGTGCCAGCTTCCCCTCGGTAGCAAATGAGCAGTTCTTC. Its protein is CASFPSVANEQFF. The whole variable domain, remainder taken from reference TRBV18 and TRBJ2-1, is NAGVMQNPRHLVRRRGQEARLRCSPMKGHSHVYWYRQLPEEGLKFMVYLQKENIIDESGMPKERFSAEFPKEGPSILRIQQVVRGDSAAYFCASFPSVANEQFFGPGTRLTVL.

V is TRBV24-1 and J is TRBJ1-1; 9 bases line up with TRBD1. Germline CDR1 and CDR2: KGHDR and SFDVKD. Trimming took 3 bases from V and 9 from J; bases not matched to a gene: 7. The CDR3 totals 14 residues. The CDR3 spells CATSDPDRGGQAFF. The DNA for the CDR3 is TGTGCCACCAGTGATCCGGACAGGGGCGGTCAAGCTTTCTTT.

This clone appeared a single time. This chain uses TRBV19 with TRBJ2-6; TRBD1 matches 8 bases. Trimming at V came to 7 bases and at J to 2 bases, leaving 7 bases not matched to a gene. Germline lookup yields CDR1 LNHDA and CDR2 SQIVND (reference sequence). The CDR3 covers 16 residues. CDR3 DNA: TGTGCCAGTACCCAACCAGGGGGCGCTGGGGCCAACGTCCTGACTTTC. Residues: CASTQPGGAGANVLTF. The full variable domain, completed using reference TRBV19 and TRBJ2-6, is DGGITQSPKYLFRKEGQNVTLSCEQNLNHDAMYWYRQDPGQGLRLIYYSQIVNDFQKGDIAEGYSVSREKKESFPLTVTSAQKNPTAFYLCASTQPGGAGANVLTFGAGSRLTVL.

This clone occurred once. This chain links TRBV7-2 with TRBJ1-4, with D tentatively TRBD1 (5 bases). The V gene lost 5 bases and the J gene lost 8 bases, with 15 bases spanning the gap. The germline V gene encodes CDR1 SGHTA and CDR2 FQGNSA. This CDR3 is 14 amino acids long. Here the CDR3 DNA reads TGTGCCAGCAGCCCTCAGGGCTACGGGGAAAAACTGTTTTTT. This sequence encodes CASSPQGYGEKLFF.

This rearrangement joins TRBV19 to TRBJ2-5; TRBD2 is a possible D gene (6 bases). V lost 5 bases to trimming and J lost 3 bases, with 16 bases between them. Germline assignment: CDR1 LNHDA and CDR2 SQIVND (reference sequence). There are 15 residues in the CDR3. DNA of the CDR3: TGTGCCAGTAGTCCCCGGTGGGACTTTGAAGAGACCCAGTACTTC. Protein sequence: CASSPRWDFEETQYF.

The gene calls are TRBV3-1 (or the pseudogene TRBV3-2) and TRBJ1-3; unclear D gene. The CDR3 totals 14 residues. V was cut by 3 bases and J by 4 bases, with 10 bases left in between. Germline CDR1 is LGHDT and CDR2 is YNNKEL (reference sequence). The CDR3 DNA sequence: TGTGCCAGCAGCCACCGAGGGTCCGGAAACACCATATATTTT. Amino acid sequence: CASSHRGSGNTIYF.

The V gene is TRBV10-3, the J gene TRBJ2-1; unclear D gene. Trimming cost V 4 bases and J 5 bases, with 6 bases left between them. Per germline, CDR1 ENHRY and CDR2 SYGVKD. The CDR3 spans 12 residues. The CDR3 protein is CAISVINNEQFF. DNA for the CDR3: TGTGCCATCAGTGTCATCAACAATGAGCAGTTCTTC.

The chain joins TRBV18 to TRBJ1-2, with D possibly matching TRBD1 (5 bases). CDR3 length: 14 amino acids. Germline assignment: CDR1 KGHSH and CDR2 LQKENI. V was shortened by 0 bases and J by 8 bases, with 13 bases between the two germline ends. The CDR3 sequence: CASSPPEGGGGYTF. The CDR3 DNA is TGTGCCAGCTCACCACCGGAGGGTGGGGGAGGCTACACCTTC.

CDR3 loop: CASSFGAGAGNTIYF. CDR3 coding DNA: TGTGCCAGCAGCTTCGGGGCGGGGGCTGGAAACACCATATATTTT. This sequence joins TRBV11-2 and TRBJ1-3; D possibly corresponds to TRBD1 (5 bases). Germline V gives CDR1 SGHAT, CDR2 FQNNGV. The CDR3 is 15 amino acids. V shed 3 bases and J shed 2 bases, with 11 bases lying between them.

V usage is TRBV19 and J usage is TRBJ1-1; no clear D. Germline V gene sequence: CDR1 LNHDA, CDR2 SQIVND (reference sequence). V gave up 1 base and J gave up 0 bases, with 9 bases separating them. CDR3 length equals 15 residues. This CDR3 is CASSIGYGVNTEAFF. The CDR3 coding sequence is TGTGCCAGTAGTATAGGGTACGGGGTGAACACTGAAGCTTTCTTT.

This clone was counted a single time. The rearrangement joins TRBV12-3 or TRBV12-4 to TRBJ1-3; D call uncertain. CDR3 size: 13 residues. Between the trimmed V and J ends, which lost 7 bases and 4 bases, there was a span of 11 bases. DNA for the CDR3: TGTGCCAGCATGAGGGCTTCGGGAAACACCATATATTTT. Translated, it gives CASMRASGNTIYF.

The chain is built from TRBV23-1 and TRBJ1-1, with D possibly TRBD1 on 5 matching bases. TRBV23-1 is marked as an open reading frame, function uncertain. Trimming stripped 0 bases from V and 2 bases from J, with 7 bases between. The length of the CDR3 is 14 residues. The CDR3 region has the DNA TGCGCCAGCAGTCAATCAGGGGCAAACACTGAAGCTTTCTTT. Translated, it gives CASSQSGANTEAFF.

The CDR3 DNA sequence: TGTGCCAGCTCCGCCGGGACTAGCGGGAGCGGCGCAGATACGCAGTATTTT. Encoded protein: CASSAGTSGSGADTQYF. The rearrangement links TRBV18 to TRBJ2-3, with TRBD2 identical over 14 bases. The CDR3 length is 17 residues. Germline values: CDR1 KGHSH, CDR2 LQKENI. V dropped 6 bases and J dropped 4; count of bases not matched to a gene: 9.

This chain uses TRBV19 with TRBJ1-4, with 12 bases aligning to TRBD1. The CDR3 is 15 amino acids. With V trimmed by 10 bases and J by 7 bases, 10 bases remained unmatched. The germline CDR1 and CDR2 sequences are LNHDA and SQIVND (reference sequence). This CDR3 is CATGTGGAGVEKLFF. The CDR3 nucleotides are TGTGCCACAGGGACAGGGGGCGCAGGGGTTGAAAAACTGTTTTTT.

This sequence joins TRBV19 and TRBJ2-1, with 10 nucleotides matching TRBD2. The CDR3 spans 15 residues. V shed 3 bases and J 12 bases; nucleotides not matched to a gene: 11. Per the germline V gene, CDR1 is LNHDA and CDR2 is SQIVND (reference sequence). This chain's CDR3 is CASSILLAGVAAQFF. The CDR3 bases are TGTGCCAGTAGTATTCTTCTAGCGGGAGTCGCCGCGCAGTTCTTC.

J is TRBJ2-3 and V is TRBV24-1, with a weak D call TRBD2 (6 bases). There are 15 residues in the CDR3. Germline loops: CDR1 KGHDR, CDR2 SFDVKD. The V end lost 4 bases, the J end lost 5 bases, and 15 bases lay between the germline ends. The CDR3 coding sequence is TGTGCCACCAGTGAAGCGGGCTCCCCCTTAGATACGCAGTATTTT. Protein product: CATSEAGSPLDTQYF.

The chain is built from TRBV18 and TRBJ2-5, with 9 bases identical to TRBD1. The CDR3 totals 15 residues. Germline V gene sequence: CDR1 KGHSH, CDR2 LQKENI. Trimming took 2 bases from V and 1 from J; bases not matched to a gene: 2. The CDR3 DNA reads as TGTGCCAGCTCACCAACAGGGGGCGTCCAAGAGACCCAGTACTTC. Translating it yields CASSPTGGVQETQYF.

This clone was recorded a few times. This chain uses TRBV2 with TRBJ1-2; D might be TRBD1 (6 bases). Germline V lookup: CDR1 SNHLY, CDR2 FYNNEI. V lost 5 bases and J lost 8, with 24 bases in between. The CDR3 extends over 16 amino acids. The CDR3 loop reads CASSRDIVPTSPGYTF. The CDR3 DNA follows: TGTGCCAGCAGTCGGGACATCGTCCCCACGTCCCCCGGCTACACCTTC.

The V call is TRBV28, the J call TRBJ1-1; the D is unclear. Per the germline V gene, CDR1 is MDHEN and CDR2 is SYDVKM. Deletions cut 4 bases from V and 5 bases from J, with 5 bases between. The CDR3 loop spans 11 amino acids. CDR3 sequence: CASSSGTEAFF. The DNA for the CDR3 is TGTGCCAGCAGTTCGGGAACTGAAGCTTTCTTT.

The rearrangement joins TRBV5-4 to TRBJ1-2, with 7 bases fitting TRBD1. The V segment lost 3 bases and the J segment 7 bases; nucleotides outside the gene matches: 18. CDR1 SGHNT and CDR2 YYREEE come from the germline V gene (reference sequence). CDR3 length: 17 amino acids. The CDR3 loop is CASSYQGVPGFRGGYTF. The CDR3 DNA follows: TGTGCCAGCAGCTACCAGGGGGTCCCGGGATTCAGAGGTGGCTACACCTTC. Looking up the rest from reference TRBV5-4 and TRBJ1-2 gives the full variable domain: ETGVTQSPTHLIKTRGQQVTLRCSSQSGHNTVSWYQQALGQGPQFIFQYYREEENGRGNFPPRFSGLQFPNYSSELNVNALELDDSALYLCASSYQGVPGFRGGYTFGSGTRLTVV.

The V call is TRBV9, the J call TRBJ1-2, with 8 bases matching TRBD1. The CDR3 loop spans 14 amino acids. J was trimmed by 2 bases and V by 4 bases; bases with no gene match: 4. Germline V gives CDR1 SGDLS, CDR2 YYNGEE. CDR3 residues: CASSTGTGNYGYTF. DNA of the CDR3: TGTGCCAGCAGCACTGGGACAGGAAACTATGGCTACACCTTC.

The CDR3 bases are TGTGCCAGTAGTATAGATCCGGGGACACTTGGTGAAAAACTGTTTTTT. Its protein is CASSIDPGTLGEKLFF. This chain links TRBV19 with TRBJ1-4; maybe TRBD1 (6 bases). The germline gives CDR1 LNHDA, CDR2 SQIVND (reference sequence). With 0 bases removed from V and 7 bases from J, the gap between germline ends came to 15 bases. This CDR3 is built from 16 residues.

This clone was seen only once. The rearrangement joins TRBV12-5 to TRBJ2-7; 10 bases align to TRBD2. The J segment lost 4 bases and the V segment lost 7 bases, leaving 7 bases of the junction unmatched. Germline loops: CDR1 LGHNT, CDR2 FRNRAP. This CDR3 has 14 amino acids. The CDR3 DNA follows: TGTGCTAGTGCCGCTAGCGGGAGAATGTACGAGCAGTACTTC. This encodes CASAASGRMYEQYF. Complete variable domain (other parts from reference TRBV12-5 and TRBJ2-7): DARVTQTPRHKVTEMGQEVTMRCQPILGHNTVFWYRQTMMQGLELLAYFRNRAPLDDSGMPKDRFSAEMPDATLATLKIQPSEPRDSAVYFCASAASGRMYEQYFGPGTRLTVT.

The chain is built from TRBV6-5 and TRBJ1-5; a weak D match, TRBD1 (6 bases). The CDR3 loop spans 13 amino acids. Germline V gene sequence: CDR1 MNHEY, CDR2 SVGAGI. Trimming left V 4 bases short and J 5 bases short, with 9 bases between. CDR3 sequence: CASSSQGYQPQHF. In nucleotides, the CDR3 is TGTGCCAGCAGTTCACAGGGATATCAGCCCCAGCATTTT.

The chain is built from TRBV18 and TRBJ1-1, with TRBD1 as a possible D gene (5 bases). Germline lookup yields CDR1 KGHSH and CDR2 LQKENI. Deletions cut 1 base from V and 8 bases from J, with 8 bases between. The CDR3 spans 12 residues. In DNA, the CDR3 is TGTGCCAGCTCACCACAGACAGACGAAGCTTTCTTT. Residues: CASSPQTDEAFF.

This chain uses TRBV27 with TRBJ2-2; TRBD1 is a possible D gene (7 bases). Trimming removed 3 bases at V and 4 bases at J, with 12 bases between. This CDR3 is built from 15 residues. CDR1 and CDR2 from the germline V gene are MNHEY and SMNVEV (reference sequence). The CDR3: CASSFQGGFTGELFF. CDR3 DNA: TGTGCCAGCAGTTTTCAGGGGGGATTCACCGGGGAGCTGTTTTTT.